The entry that follows covers one T cell receptor beta chain sequence. What it binds is unknown. This specimen belongs to a study of siplizumab effects on memory and regulatory T cells. Per germline, CDR1 MNHEY and CDR2 SVGAGI. The CDR3 is 14 residues long. The V and J ends lost 4 bases and 6 bases respectively, with 12 bases between them. Only in-frame clones appear in the TCRdb table, and some are missing; sequencing was by immunoSEQ multiplex PCR. Of about 52,000 clones in the sample, 95% to 98% were seen once. Overall study results and limits: Just a small share of alloreactive clones was traced back to unstimulated subsets. Where siplizumab was present, mappable alloreactive CD4+ clones averaged 68.8% Treg-derived, compared with more than 25% in controls. Proliferating siplizumab-cultured Tregs lacked confirmed suppressive function. Most proliferating CD4+ or CD8+ clones, roughly 75-97%, had no naive or memory assignment.

Sequencing input: naive CD4+ T cells sorted from blood. J is TRBJ2-2 and V is TRBV6-5; TRBD1 might be the D (5 bases). The receptor was derived from a human donor in good health. CDR3 loop: CASSSRVTAGELFF. CDR3 nucleotides: TGTGCCAGCAGTTCCAGGGTAACGGCCGGGGAGCTGTTTTTT.